Below, 9 T cell receptor beta chains from the same sample are listed, as sequenced in a study of circulating CD8 cells and anti-PD-1 response in melanoma. The QIAseq Immune Repertoire TCR panel built the libraries from approximately 15 ng of total RNA. TCRdb analysed the reads with MiXCR anew, one entry per CDR3 protein. The profile covers 350 to 550 distinct CDR3 sequences, with 4.5% to 6% appearing a single time and over 40% taken by the ten largest. Sorting of live CD3+CD8+TCRalphabeta+ cells by PD-1 and/or TIGIT gave four subsets. The sequencing here drew on CD8+ T cells from PBMCs, taken at baseline or after one month of anti-PD-1 therapy (not recorded which). These receptors all stem from a human donor with melanoma.

In its sample, this clonotype is large. The CDR3 nucleotides are TGTGCCAGCAGTGCGCAGGGAGGCTCGAGGGGCTACACCTTC. Protein sequence: CASSAQGGSRGYTF. This chain joins TRBV6-5 and TRBJ1-2, with a tentative D call TRBD1 (5 bases). Germline CDR1 is MNHEY and CDR2 is SVGAGI. The V and J ends lost 5 bases and 8 bases respectively, with 18 bases between them. The CDR3 loop spans 14 amino acids.

In its sample, this clonotype is large. The V and J genes are TRBV29-1 and TRBJ1-2, with D possibly TRBD1 on 6 matching bases. The germline V gene encodes CDR1 SQVTM and CDR2 ANQGSEA. Trimming removed 0 bases at V and 5 bases at J, with 13 bases between. The CDR3 loop spans 14 amino acids. The CDR3 DNA follows: TGCAGCGTTGAAGAAGTAGGGGGGTCTTATGGCTACACCTTC. Protein: CSVEEVGGSYGYTF.

Within the sample, this clonotype is large (0.1 to 1%). The gene calls are TRBV25-1 and TRBJ1-4; D might be TRBD1 (5 bases). The CDR3 is made up of 13 amino acids. CDR1 is MGHDK, CDR2 SYGVNS, per germline. Trimming stripped 7 bases from V and 3 bases from J, with 9 bases between. The CDR3 loop is CASIDRSNEKLFF. CDR3 sequence (DNA): TGTGCCAGCATTGACAGATCTAATGAAAAACTGTTTTTT.

For this clonotype: The conserved final phenylalanine or tryptophan is absent from the CDR3, which likely points to a read error. The chain joins TRBV27 to TRBJ1-5; possible D gene TRBD1, 5 bases. Germline V gene sequence: CDR1 MNHEY, CDR2 SMNVEV (reference sequence). The CDR3 covers 15 residues. CDR3 sequence: CASSFWGGSNQPQHL. CDR3 DNA sequence: TGTGCCAGCAGTTTTTGGGGGGGGAGCAACCAGCCCCAGCATTTA.

This clonotype is deemed medium-sized. V gene TRBV27 combines with J gene TRBJ1-5; TRBD1 is a possible D gene (6 bases). V dropped 3 bases and J dropped 3 bases, with 9 bases sitting between them. This CDR3 has 14 residues. CDR1 and CDR2 (germline): MNHEY, SMNVEV (reference sequence). The CDR3 nucleotides read TGTGCCAGCAGTTTTACAGGGTACAATCAGCCCCAGCATTTT. The encoded protein is CASSFTGYNQPQHF.

By sample share, this clonotype is large. The chain links TRBV20-1 to TRBJ2-7, with 10 nucleotides matching TRBD2. The V gene end was trimmed by 2 bases and the J gene end by 3 bases; junction bases not matched to a gene: 10. Germline values: CDR1 DFQATT, CDR2 SNEGSKA (reference sequence). CDR3 length: 16 amino acids. CDR3 sequence (DNA): TGCAGTGCTAGACCAGTCACTAGCGGGGTGGGCTACGAGCAGTACTTC. It yields the protein CSARPVTSGVGYEQYF.

This clonotype is termed medium-sized. The chain joins TRBV2 to TRBJ2-2, with a weak D call TRBD1 (6 bases). Per the germline V gene, CDR1 is SNHLY and CDR2 is FYNNEI. Trimming left V 8 bases short and J 7 bases short, with 23 bases between. The CDR3 totals 16 residues. The CDR3 sequence: CASGPNWGQRDGELFF. The CDR3 DNA sequence: TGTGCCAGCGGCCCGAACTGGGGGCAAAGGGACGGGGAGCTGTTTTTT.

This clonotype has a handful of counts. This chain joins TRBV19 and TRBJ2-1; D uncertain. The CDR3 spans 13 residues. Trimming stripped 4 bases from V and 4 bases from J, with 8 bases between. Germline loops: CDR1 LNHDA, CDR2 SQIVND (reference sequence). CDR3 amino acids: CASSTALYNEQFF. CDR3 DNA sequence: TGTGCCAGTAGTACAGCCCTATACAATGAGCAGTTCTTC.

Judged by abundance, this clonotype is large (0.1 to 1%). This chain links TRBV5-4 with TRBJ2-7; 9 positions match TRBD1. This CDR3 spans 14 amino acids. Germline lookup yields CDR1 SGHNT and CDR2 YYREEE (reference sequence). V lost 4 bases, J lost 2 bases, and 4 bases stayed unmatched. The CDR3 DNA reads as TGTGCCAGCAGCCTCCGGGACAGGGCCTACGAGCAGTACTTC. Amino acids: CASSLRDRAYEQYF.